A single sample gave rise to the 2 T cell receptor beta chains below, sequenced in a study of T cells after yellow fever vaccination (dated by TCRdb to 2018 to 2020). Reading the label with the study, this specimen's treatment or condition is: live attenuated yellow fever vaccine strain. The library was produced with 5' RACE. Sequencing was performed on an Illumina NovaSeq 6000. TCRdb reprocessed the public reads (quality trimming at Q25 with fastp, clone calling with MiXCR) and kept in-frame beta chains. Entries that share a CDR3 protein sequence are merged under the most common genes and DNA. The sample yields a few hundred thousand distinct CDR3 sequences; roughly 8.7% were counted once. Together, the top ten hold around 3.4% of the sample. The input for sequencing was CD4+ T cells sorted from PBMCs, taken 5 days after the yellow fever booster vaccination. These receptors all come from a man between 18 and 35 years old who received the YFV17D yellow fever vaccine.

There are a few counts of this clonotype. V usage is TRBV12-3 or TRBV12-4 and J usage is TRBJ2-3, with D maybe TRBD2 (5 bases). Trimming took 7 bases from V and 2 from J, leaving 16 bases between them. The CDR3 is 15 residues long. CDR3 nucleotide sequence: TGTGCCAGCACCCCAGTGGACTCGAACACAGATACGCAGTATTTT. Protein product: CASTPVDSNTDTQYF.

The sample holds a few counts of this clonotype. CDR3: CASSQSLISSPLHF. CDR3 sequence (DNA): TGTGCCAGCAGCCAATCGTTAATTAGTTCACCCCTCCACTTT. The chain recombines TRBV7-3 with TRBJ1-6, with unresolved D. Germline assignment: CDR1 SGHTA and CDR2 FQGTGA. The CDR3 is made up of 14 amino acids. Trimming took off 5 bases at V and 9 bases at J, with 14 bases between the two ends.